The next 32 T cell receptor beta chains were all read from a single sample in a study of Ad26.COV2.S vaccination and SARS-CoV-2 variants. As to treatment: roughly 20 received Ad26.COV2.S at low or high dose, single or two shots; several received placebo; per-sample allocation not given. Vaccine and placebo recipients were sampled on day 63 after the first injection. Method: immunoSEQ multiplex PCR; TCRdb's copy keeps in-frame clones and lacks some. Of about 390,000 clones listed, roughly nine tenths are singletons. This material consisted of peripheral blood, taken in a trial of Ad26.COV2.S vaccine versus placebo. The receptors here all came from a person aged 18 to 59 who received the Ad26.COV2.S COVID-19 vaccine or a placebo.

The CDR3: CASSSQDQGPYEQYF. The CDR3 nucleotides read TGTGCCAGCAGCTCGCAGGACCAGGGGCCCTACGAGCAGTACTTC. The chain links TRBV7-2 to TRBJ2-7, with D maybe TRBD1 (6 bases). The V end was cut by 4 bases, the J end by 2 bases, with 15 bases between. CDR1 is SGHTA and CDR2 is FQGNSA in the germline V gene. The CDR3 totals 15 residues.

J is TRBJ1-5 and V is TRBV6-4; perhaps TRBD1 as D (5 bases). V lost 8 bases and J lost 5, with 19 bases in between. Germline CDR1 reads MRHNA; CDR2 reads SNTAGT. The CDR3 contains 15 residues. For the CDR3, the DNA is TGTGCCAGCCTCCGGAGGGGCAGAAAATATCAGCCCCAGCATTTT. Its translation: CASLRRGRKYQPQHF.

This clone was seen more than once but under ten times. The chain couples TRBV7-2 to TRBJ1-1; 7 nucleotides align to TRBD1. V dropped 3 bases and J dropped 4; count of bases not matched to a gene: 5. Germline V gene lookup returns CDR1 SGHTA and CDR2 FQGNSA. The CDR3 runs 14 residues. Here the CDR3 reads CASSLDRLGTEAFF. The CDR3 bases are TGTGCCAGCAGCTTGGACAGGTTAGGCACTGAAGCTTTCTTT.

CDR3: CASSEGEQFF. The CDR3 DNA sequence: TGTGCCAGCAGTGAGGGAGAGCAGTTCTTC. The chain joins TRBV2 to TRBJ2-1; unclear D gene. Germline V lookup: CDR1 SNHLY, CDR2 FYNNEI. The V and J ends lost 3 bases and 10 bases respectively, with 4 bases between them. The CDR3 covers 10 residues.

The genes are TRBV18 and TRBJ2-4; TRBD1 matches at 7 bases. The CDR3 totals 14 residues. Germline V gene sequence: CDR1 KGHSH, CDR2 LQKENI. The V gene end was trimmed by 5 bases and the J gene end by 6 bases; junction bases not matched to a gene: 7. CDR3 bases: TGTGCCAGCTCAGATACTACAGGGGTAAACATTCAGTACTTC. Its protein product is CASSDTTGVNIQYF.

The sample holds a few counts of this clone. The CDR3 DNA is TGTGCCAGCAGCCGGGGGACGACCGGCTACACCTTC. Protein: CASSRGTTGYTF. This chain joins TRBV14 and TRBJ1-2; a weak D match, TRBD1 (5 bases). This CDR3 contains 12 residues. V lost 4 bases to trimming and J lost 8 bases, with 11 bases between them. The germline CDR1 and CDR2 sequences are SGHDN and FVKESK. Looking up the rest from reference TRBV14 and TRBJ1-2 gives the full variable domain: EAGVTQFPSHSVIEKGQTVTLRCDPISGHDNLYWYRRVMGKEIKFLLHFVKESKQDESGMPNNRFLAERTGGTYSTLKVQPAELEDSGVYFCASSRGTTGYTFGSGTRLTVV.

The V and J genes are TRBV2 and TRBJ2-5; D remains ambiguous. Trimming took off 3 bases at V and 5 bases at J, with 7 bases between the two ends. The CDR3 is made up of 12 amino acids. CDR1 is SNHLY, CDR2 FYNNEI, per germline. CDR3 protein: CASSELRETQYF. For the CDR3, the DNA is TGTGCCAGCAGTGAGCTGCGGGAGACCCAGTACTTC.

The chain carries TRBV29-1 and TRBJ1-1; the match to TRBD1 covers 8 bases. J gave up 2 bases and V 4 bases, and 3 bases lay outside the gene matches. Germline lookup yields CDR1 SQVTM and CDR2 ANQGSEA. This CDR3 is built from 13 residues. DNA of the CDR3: TGCAGCGTTGGGACAGGGACAAACACTGAAGCTTTCTTT. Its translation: CSVGTGTNTEAFF.

The CDR3 is CSASHSRAGEQYF. In DNA, the CDR3 is TGCAGTGCTAGTCATAGCAGGGCCGGCGAGCAGTACTTC. The rearrangement links TRBV20-1 to TRBJ2-7, with a possible D match to TRBD1 (5 bases). Deletions cut 3 bases from V and 6 bases from J, with 15 bases between. The CDR3 extends over 13 amino acids. The V gene's germline CDR1 is DFQATT and CDR2 SNEGSKA (reference sequence).

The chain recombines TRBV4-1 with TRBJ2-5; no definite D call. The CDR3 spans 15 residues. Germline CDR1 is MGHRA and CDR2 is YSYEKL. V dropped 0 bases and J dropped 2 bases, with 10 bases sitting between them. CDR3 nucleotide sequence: TGCGCCAGCAGCCAAGAAGCGTGGGGACAAGAGACCCAGTACTTC. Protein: CASSQEAWGQETQYF.

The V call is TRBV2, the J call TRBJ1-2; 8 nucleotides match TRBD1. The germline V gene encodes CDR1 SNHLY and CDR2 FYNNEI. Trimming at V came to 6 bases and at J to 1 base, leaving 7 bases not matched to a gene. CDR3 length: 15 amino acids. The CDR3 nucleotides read TGTGCCAGCAGCGAGACAGGGGACCGTAACTATGGCTACACCTTC. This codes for CASSETGDRNYGYTF.

CDR3 bases: TGCAGTGCTAGTGGGAAGAGGGGACAGTCTCAAGAGACCCAGTACTTC. Amino acids: CSASGKRGQSQETQYF. The chain links TRBV20-1 to TRBJ2-5; 7 bases map to TRBD1. The CDR3 loop spans 16 amino acids. V shed 3 bases and J 2 bases; nucleotides not matched to a gene: 12. CDR1 is DFQATT, CDR2 SNEGSKA, per germline (reference sequence).

The CDR3 loop reads CASSLGGGGPYNEQFF. The DNA of the CDR3 is TGTGCCAGCAGTCTAGGGGGGGGCGGTCCCTACAATGAGCAGTTCTTC. The chain links TRBV28 to TRBJ2-1; TRBD2 might be the D (7 bases). V was clipped by 5 bases and J by 2 bases, with 16 bases between them. The CDR3 is 16 residues long. Germline assignment: CDR1 MDHEN and CDR2 SYDVKM.

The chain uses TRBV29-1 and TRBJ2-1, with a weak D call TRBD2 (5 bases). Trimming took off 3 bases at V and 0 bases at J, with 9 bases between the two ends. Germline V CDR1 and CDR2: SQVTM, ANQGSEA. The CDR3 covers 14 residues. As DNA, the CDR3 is TGCAGCGTTGAGGAGGACGACTCCTACAATGAGCAGTTCTTC. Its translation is CSVEEDDSYNEQFF.

The CDR3 here is CASSMWRGGTDTQYF. CDR3 bases: TGTGCCAGTAGTATGTGGCGGGGGGGCACAGATACGCAGTATTTT. This chain uses TRBV19 with TRBJ2-3; 8 bases agree with TRBD2. The junction had 3 bases not matched to a gene; V was cut back by 3 bases and J by 1 base. This CDR3 has 15 residues. CDR1 LNHDA and CDR2 SQIVND come from the germline V gene (reference sequence).

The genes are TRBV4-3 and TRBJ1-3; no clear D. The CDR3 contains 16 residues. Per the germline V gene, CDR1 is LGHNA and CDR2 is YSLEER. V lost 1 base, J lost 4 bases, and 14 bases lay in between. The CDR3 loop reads CASSQAPMFDGNTIYF. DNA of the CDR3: TGCGCCAGCAGCCAAGCCCCCATGTTCGACGGAAACACCATATATTTT.

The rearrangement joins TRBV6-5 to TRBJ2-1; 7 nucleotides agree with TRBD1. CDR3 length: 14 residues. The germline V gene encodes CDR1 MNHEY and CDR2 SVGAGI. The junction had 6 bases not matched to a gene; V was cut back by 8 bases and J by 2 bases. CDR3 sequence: CASGGRGPYNEQFF. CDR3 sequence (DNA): TGTGCCAGCGGGGGTAGGGGGCCCTACAATGAGCAGTTCTTC.

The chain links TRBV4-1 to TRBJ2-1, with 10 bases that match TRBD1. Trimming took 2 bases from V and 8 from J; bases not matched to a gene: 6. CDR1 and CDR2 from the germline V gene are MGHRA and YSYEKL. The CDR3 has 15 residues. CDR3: CASSQSGQGGDEQFF. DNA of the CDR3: TGCGCCAGCAGCCAATCTGGACAGGGGGGCGATGAGCAGTTCTTC.

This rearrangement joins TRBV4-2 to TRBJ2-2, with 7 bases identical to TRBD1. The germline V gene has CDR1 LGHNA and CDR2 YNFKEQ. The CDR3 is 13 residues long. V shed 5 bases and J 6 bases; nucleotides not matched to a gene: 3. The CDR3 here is CASSDRDPGELFF. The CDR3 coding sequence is TGTGCCAGCAGCGACAGGGACCCCGGGGAGCTGTTTTTT.

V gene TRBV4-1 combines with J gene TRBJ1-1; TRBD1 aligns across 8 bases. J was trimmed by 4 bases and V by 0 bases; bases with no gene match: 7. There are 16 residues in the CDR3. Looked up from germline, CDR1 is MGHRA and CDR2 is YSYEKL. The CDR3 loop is CASSQDMQDRGTEAFF. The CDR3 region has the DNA TGCGCCAGCAGCCAAGATATGCAAGACAGGGGCACTGAAGCTTTCTTT.

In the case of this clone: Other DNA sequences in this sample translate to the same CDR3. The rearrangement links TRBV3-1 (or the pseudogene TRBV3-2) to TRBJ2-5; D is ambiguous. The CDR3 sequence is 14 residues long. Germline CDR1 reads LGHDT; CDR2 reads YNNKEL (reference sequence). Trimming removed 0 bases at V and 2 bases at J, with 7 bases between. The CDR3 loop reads CASSQDRAQETQYF. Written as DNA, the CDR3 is TGTGCCAGCAGCCAAGATCGGGCTCAAGAGACCCAGTACTTC.

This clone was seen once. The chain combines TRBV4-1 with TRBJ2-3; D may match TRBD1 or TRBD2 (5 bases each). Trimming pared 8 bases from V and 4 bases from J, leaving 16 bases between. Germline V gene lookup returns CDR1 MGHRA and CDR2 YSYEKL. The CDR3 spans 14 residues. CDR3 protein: CASGQTEGPDTQYF. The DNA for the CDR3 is TGCGCCAGCGGTCAAACAGAGGGGCCAGATACGCAGTATTTT.

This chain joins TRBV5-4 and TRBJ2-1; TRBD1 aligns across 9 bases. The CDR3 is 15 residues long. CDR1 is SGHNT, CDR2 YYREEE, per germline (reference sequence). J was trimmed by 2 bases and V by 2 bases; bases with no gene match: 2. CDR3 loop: CASSFGTGPYNEQFF. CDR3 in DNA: TGTGCCAGCAGCTTTGGGACAGGGCCCTACAATGAGCAGTTCTTC.

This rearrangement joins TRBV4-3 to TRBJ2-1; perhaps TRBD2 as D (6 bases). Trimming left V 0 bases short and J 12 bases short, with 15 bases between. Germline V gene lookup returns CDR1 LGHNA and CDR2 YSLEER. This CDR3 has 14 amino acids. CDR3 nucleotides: TGCGCCAGCAGCCAAGAATGGGGCGCCGGGGGGCAGTTCTTC. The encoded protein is CASSQEWGAGGQFF.

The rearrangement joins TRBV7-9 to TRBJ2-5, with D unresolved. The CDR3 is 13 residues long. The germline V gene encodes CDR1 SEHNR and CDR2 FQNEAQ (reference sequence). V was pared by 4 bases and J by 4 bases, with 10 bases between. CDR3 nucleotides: TGTGCCAGCAGCTATCAGTCCGGAGAGACCCAGTACTTC. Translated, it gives CASSYQSGETQYF.

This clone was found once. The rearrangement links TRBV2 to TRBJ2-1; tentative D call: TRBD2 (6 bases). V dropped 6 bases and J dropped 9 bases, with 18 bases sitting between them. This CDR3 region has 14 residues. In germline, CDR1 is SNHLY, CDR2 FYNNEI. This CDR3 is CASRPTTSSGEQFF. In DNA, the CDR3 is TGTGCCAGCAGACCCACAACTAGCTCCGGTGAGCAGTTCTTC.

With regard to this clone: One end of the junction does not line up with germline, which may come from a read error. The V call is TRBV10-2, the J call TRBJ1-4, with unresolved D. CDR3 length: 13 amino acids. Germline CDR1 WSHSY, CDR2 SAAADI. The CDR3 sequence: CASSQSTNEKLFF. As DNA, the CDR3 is TGCGCCAGCAGTCAGTCAACTAATGAAAAACTGTTTTTT.

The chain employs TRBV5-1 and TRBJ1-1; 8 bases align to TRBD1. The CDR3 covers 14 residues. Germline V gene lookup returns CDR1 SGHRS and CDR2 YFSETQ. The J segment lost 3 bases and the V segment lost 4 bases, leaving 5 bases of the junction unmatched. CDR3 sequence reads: CASSPDRGDTEAFF. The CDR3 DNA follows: TGCGCCAGCAGCCCCGACAGGGGAGACACTGAAGCTTTCTTT. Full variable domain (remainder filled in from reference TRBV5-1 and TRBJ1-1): KAGVTQTPRYLIKTRGQQVTLSCSPISGHRSVSWYQQTPGQGLQFLFEYFSETQRNKGNFPGRFSGRQFSNSRSEMNVSTLELGDSALYLCASSPDRGDTEAFFGQGTRLTVV.

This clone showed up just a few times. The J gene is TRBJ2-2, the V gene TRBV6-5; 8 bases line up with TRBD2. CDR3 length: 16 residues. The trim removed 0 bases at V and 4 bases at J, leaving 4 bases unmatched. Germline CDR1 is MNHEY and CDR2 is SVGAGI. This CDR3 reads CASSYSRGAGTGELFF. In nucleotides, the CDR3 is TGTGCCAGCAGTTACTCGCGGGGGGCCGGCACCGGGGAGCTGTTTTTT.

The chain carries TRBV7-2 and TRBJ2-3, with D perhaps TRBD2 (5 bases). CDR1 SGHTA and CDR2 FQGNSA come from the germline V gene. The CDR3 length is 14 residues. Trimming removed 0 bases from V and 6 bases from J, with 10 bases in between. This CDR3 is CASSLATRSDTQYF. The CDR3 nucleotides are TGTGCCAGCAGCTTAGCCACTAGGAGCGATACGCAGTATTTT.

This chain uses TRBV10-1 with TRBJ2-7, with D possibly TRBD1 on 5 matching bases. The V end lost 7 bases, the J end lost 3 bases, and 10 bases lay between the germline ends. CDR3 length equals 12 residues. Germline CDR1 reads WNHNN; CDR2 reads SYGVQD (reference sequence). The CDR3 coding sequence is TGCGCCAGCAAAGCCAGGGACTACGAGCAGTACTTC. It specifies CASKARDYEQYF.

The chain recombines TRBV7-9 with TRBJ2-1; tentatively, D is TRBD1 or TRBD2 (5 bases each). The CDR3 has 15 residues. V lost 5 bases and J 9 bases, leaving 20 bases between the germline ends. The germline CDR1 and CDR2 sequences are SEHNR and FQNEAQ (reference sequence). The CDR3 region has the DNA TGTGCCAGCAGCGGGGGTCAACGGGCTTCCGGTGAGCAGTTCTTC. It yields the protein CASSGGQRASGEQFF.